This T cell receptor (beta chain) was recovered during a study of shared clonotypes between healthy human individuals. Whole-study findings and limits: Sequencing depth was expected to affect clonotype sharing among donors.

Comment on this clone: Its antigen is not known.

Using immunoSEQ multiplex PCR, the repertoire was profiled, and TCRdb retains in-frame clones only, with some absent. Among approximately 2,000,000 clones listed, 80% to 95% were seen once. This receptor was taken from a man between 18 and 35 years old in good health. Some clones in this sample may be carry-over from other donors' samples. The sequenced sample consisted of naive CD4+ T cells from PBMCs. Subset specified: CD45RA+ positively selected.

The CDR3, as DNA: TGTGCCAGCAGCCCCAGGGGGTCACGGGAGACCCAGTACTTC. Protein: CASSPRGSRETQYF. This chain links TRBV27 with TRBJ2-5; TRBD1 agrees at 7 bases. CDR1 is MNHEY, CDR2 SMNVEV, per germline (reference sequence). The CDR3 covers 14 residues. With 6 bases clipped from V and 5 bases from J, the junction kept 9 bases outside the gene matches.